The present entry profiles one TCR beta chain with its context. The target antigen is unknown. HIV-negative, healthy adults without recent acute infections or vaccinations were the donors. CDR1 and CDR2 (germline): SNHLY, FYNNEI. CDR3 length: 14 amino acids. After removal of 8 bases from V and 0 bases from J, the junction contained 7 bases not matched to a gene. Clones were read by immunoSEQ multiplex PCR, and TCRdb kept only the in-frame ones, dropping some. The sample gives under 600,000 clones, 90% to 96% of which show up once; about 0.06% is in the top ten. This sample is drawn from a study of shared clonotypes between healthy human individuals. Study-level background: Each donor had three CD4 naive, three CD4 memory, two CD8 naive and one CD8 memory plate. Study-level results: Donor scarcity curtailed the genetic and exposure-history diversity represented herein.

This TCR was recovered from a woman aged 25 to 39 in good health. Sequencing was carried out using naive CD4+ T cells sorted from blood. As to subset: CD45RA+ positively selected. The chain uses TRBV2 and TRBJ2-7; TRBD1 matches at 7 bases. CDR3 in DNA: TGTGCCAGCTCCCCGACAGGGCCCTCCTACGAGCAGTACTTC. Translation: CASSPTGPSYEQYF.